The next 18 T cell receptor beta chains were all read from a single sample in a study of cytomegalovirus exposure and HLA in healthy donors. Primers included in the PCR were 60 Vbeta and 13 Jbeta primers. Assay used: immunoSEQ multiplex PCR; TCRdb lists only in-frame clones, some missing. The sample lists some 150,000 clones, about three fifths occurring once. The sample consisted of PBMCs. Receptors originate from a woman aged 60 to 75 in good health and CMV-seropositive.

This rearrangement joins TRBV6-5 to TRBJ1-5; 9 nucleotides line up with TRBD1. V gave up 4 bases and J gave up 6 bases; unmatched junction bases: 4. The CDR3 loop spans 14 amino acids. Germline-derived CDR1 and CDR2 are MNHEY and SVGAGI. The CDR3 nucleotides read TGTGCCAGCAGTTCAACAGGGGGCGGTCAGCCCCAGCATTTT. Protein: CASSSTGGGQPQHF.

This chain joins TRBV2 and TRBJ2-4, with D tentatively TRBD1 (5 bases). Trimming pared 1 base from V and 3 bases from J, leaving 10 bases between. Germline CDR1 SNHLY, CDR2 FYNNEI. The CDR3 is 15 amino acids. This CDR3 is CASSEEQGGKNIQYF. CDR3 bases: TGTGCCAGCAGTGAAGAGCAGGGTGGCAAAAACATTCAGTACTTC.

This clone was detected a few times. This chain links TRBV5-1 with TRBJ2-5; possible D gene TRBD1, 5 bases. The CDR3 consists of 14 residues. V lost 1 base and J 1 base, leaving 8 bases between the germline ends. Germline loops: CDR1 SGHRS, CDR2 YFSETQ. CDR3 sequence (DNA): TGCGCCAGCAGCTTGAGACAGATCCAAGAGACCCAGTACTTC. It yields the protein CASSLRQIQETQYF.

In its sample, this clone was seen a few times. The chain recombines TRBV18 with TRBJ2-1, with 12 bases identical to TRBD1. V dropped 3 bases and J dropped 9; count of bases not matched to a gene: 9. The CDR3 runs to 16 residues. Germline V CDR1 and CDR2: KGHSH, LQKENI. The CDR3 sequence is CASSPRGQGAGGEQFF. CDR3 DNA: TGTGCCAGCTCACCGCGGGGACAGGGGGCGGGCGGTGAGCAGTTCTTC.

The chain employs TRBV7-3 and TRBJ2-2; D is unresolved. V lost 2 bases to trimming and J lost 7 bases, with 8 bases between them. CDR3 length: 13 amino acids. Per the germline V gene, CDR1 is SGHTA and CDR2 is FQGTGA. DNA for the CDR3: TGTGCCAGCAGCTTATCGGCGGTCGGGGAGCTGTTTTTT. As protein: CASSLSAVGELFF.

The chain is built from TRBV19 and TRBJ2-3; tentatively, D is TRBD2 (6 bases). V shed 6 bases and J shed 8 bases, with 15 bases lying between them. Germline assignment: CDR1 LNHDA and CDR2 SQIVND (reference sequence). CDR3 size: 13 residues. Here the CDR3 DNA reads TGTGCCAGTAGGCCTACTAGCTCGAGTACGCAGTATTTT. Amino acid sequence: CASRPTSSSTQYF.

This clone has only a few counts. This chain links TRBV4-3 with TRBJ1-1; 10 bases are shared with TRBD1. With 0 bases clipped from V and 5 bases from J, the junction kept 3 bases outside the gene matches. This CDR3 is built from 15 residues. Germline CDR1 reads LGHNA; CDR2 reads YSLEER. This CDR3 reads CASSQEGQGRTEAFF. The CDR3, as DNA: TGCGCCAGCAGCCAAGAGGGACAGGGGAGAACTGAAGCTTTCTTT.

This chain connects TRBV7-3 to TRBJ2-3; 9 bases align to TRBD2. The germline CDR1 and CDR2 sequences are SGHTA and FQGTGA. The V and J ends lost 1 base and 4 bases, in that order; junction bases with no gene match: 3. The CDR3 has 15 residues. CDR3 sequence (DNA): TGTGCCAGCAGCTTAATAGCGGGAGTATCAGATACGCAGTATTTT. Translation: CASSLIAGVSDTQYF.

In this sample, this clone turned up a few times. The J gene is TRBJ2-3, the V gene TRBV11-2, with a weak D call TRBD2 (5 bases). This CDR3 is 15 amino acids long. V gave up 0 bases and J gave up 5 bases, with 12 bases separating them. The germline V gene encodes CDR1 SGHAT and CDR2 FQNNGV. This CDR3 is CASSLDGEIVDTQYF. CDR3 DNA: TGTGCCAGCAGCTTAGATGGGGAGATTGTAGATACGCAGTATTTT.

This clone was found once. V gene TRBV6-5 combines with J gene TRBJ1-2; a possible D gene is TRBD1 (6 bases). Germline loops: CDR1 MNHEY, CDR2 SVGAGI. The CDR3 sequence is 11 residues long. Trimming left V 9 bases short and J 8 bases short, with 13 bases between. In DNA, the CDR3 is TGTGCCAGTTTAGGGGGACGAGGCTACACCTTC. Its translation is CASLGGRGYTF.

The chain couples TRBV7-2 to TRBJ2-7, with 7 bases fitting TRBD2. V gave up 2 bases and J gave up 4 bases; unmatched junction bases: 2. The germline CDR1 and CDR2 sequences are SGHTA and FQGNSA. The CDR3 length is 13 residues. As DNA, the CDR3 is TGTGCCAGCAGCTTACACGGGGGGTACGAGCAGTACTTC. This sequence encodes CASSLHGGYEQYF.

The V and J genes are TRBV4-3 and TRBJ1-2; no firm D call. The CDR3 has 14 amino acids. Germline V lookup: CDR1 LGHNA, CDR2 YSLEER. Trimming took 8 bases from V and 5 from J, leaving 18 bases between them. CDR3 region: CASSPGPGDYGYTF. Written as DNA, the CDR3 is TGCGCCAGCTCTCCCGGGCCGGGAGATTATGGCTACACCTTC.

The gene calls are TRBV12-5 and TRBJ2-7; D is possibly TRBD2 (6 bases). V shed 3 bases and J shed 3 bases, with 6 bases lying between them. Germline values: CDR1 LGHNT, CDR2 FRNRAP. This CDR3 comprises 12 residues. Here the CDR3 reads CASGFGSYEQYF. CDR3 sequence (DNA): TGTGCTAGTGGTTTCGGGAGCTACGAGCAGTACTTC.

The CDR3 nucleotides are TGTGCCAGCAGTGGGACTAGCGGAGTCCAAGAGACCCAGTACTTC. Translating it yields CASSGTSGVQETQYF. The chain carries TRBV28 and TRBJ2-5; 11 nucleotides align to TRBD2. The CDR3 sequence is 15 residues long. Losses at the gene ends were 5 bases for V and 1 base for J; bases not matched to a gene: 3. Germline CDR1 reads MDHEN; CDR2 reads SYDVKM.

A few counts support this clone. The genes are TRBV30 and TRBJ2-5, with TRBD1 identical over 7 bases. The J call may be faulty, since TRBJ2-7 better matches the DNA end. Looked up from germline, CDR1 is GTSNPN and CDR2 is SVGIG (reference sequence). CDR3 size: 12 residues. CDR3 DNA sequence: TGTGCCTGGAGTGGGGACAGATACGAGCAGTACTTC. Residues: CAWSGDRYEQYF.

This chain uses TRBV6-5 with TRBJ2-7; D gene uncertain. The CDR3 is 16 amino acids. Germline loops: CDR1 MNHEY, CDR2 SVGAGI. V lost 0 bases and J lost 2, with 14 bases in between. The CDR3 protein is CASSYSRPTVAYEQYF. CDR3 coding DNA: TGTGCCAGCAGTTACTCGCGGCCGACCGTCGCCTACGAGCAGTACTTC.

The CDR3 DNA reads TGTGCCAGTAGCAAAGTGTCGGTCTACAATGAGCAGTTCTTC. This translates into CASSKVSVYNEQFF. The V and J genes are TRBV19 and TRBJ2-1; D unresolved. The V gene lost 6 bases and the J gene lost 3 bases, with 12 bases spanning the gap. This CDR3 has 14 amino acids. Looked up from germline, CDR1 is LNHDA and CDR2 is SQIVND (reference sequence).

This chain joins TRBV4-3 and TRBJ2-3, with 8 bases that match TRBD1. Trimming cost V 3 bases and J 4 bases; bases outside gene matches: 3. CDR1 and CDR2 (germline): LGHNA, YSLEER. The CDR3 length is 14 residues. The chain's CDR3 is CASSHQDRADTQYF. The CDR3, as DNA: TGCGCCAGCAGCCACCAGGACAGGGCAGATACGCAGTATTTT.